The 22 T cell receptor beta chains presented below share a single source sample, sequenced in a study of T cell responses to AZD1222 COVID-19 vaccine. Using immunoSEQ multiplex PCR, the repertoire was profiled, and TCRdb retains in-frame clones only, with some absent. The sample has roughly 100,000 clones, about 91% seen once. The sample consisted of peripheral blood, taken 28 days after the second AZD1222 dose. The receptors were gathered from an adult who received the AZD1222 COVID-19 vaccine.

The chain carries TRBV3-1 (or the pseudogene TRBV3-2) and TRBJ1-2, with 7 bases lining up with TRBD1. The CDR3 runs 16 residues. J gave up 2 bases and V 1 base, and 7 bases lay outside the gene matches. The germline CDR1 and CDR2 sequences are LGHDT and YNNKEL (reference sequence). The CDR3: CASSQGMKTGNYGYTF. The CDR3 DNA reads as TGTGCCAGCAGCCAAGGGATGAAGACAGGGAACTATGGCTACACCTTC.

This chain uses TRBV19 with TRBJ2-7; 12 bases are shared with TRBD2. Germline CDR1 LNHDA, CDR2 SQIVND (reference sequence). V lost 7 bases and J lost 4; bases outside the gene matches: 8. This CDR3 comprises 15 residues. The DNA for the CDR3 is TGTGCCAGTAATTCCTGGACTAGCGGGATTTACGAGCAGTACTTC. Protein product: CASNSWTSGIYEQYF.

This chain links TRBV19 with TRBJ2-2; possibly TRBD2 for D (5 bases). Germline values: CDR1 LNHDA, CDR2 SQIVND (reference sequence). This CDR3 spans 14 amino acids. The ends were cut back, 4 bases at V and 1 base at J, with 7 bases in the middle. For the CDR3, the DNA is TGTGCCAGTAGTAGACGGGGGAACACCGGGGAGCTGTTTTTT. Its protein is CASSRRGNTGELFF.

V and J are TRBV4-3 and TRBJ1-3; D is undetermined. Trimming removed 0 bases at V and 0 bases at J, with 12 bases between. The CDR3 has 17 amino acids. Germline lookup yields CDR1 LGHNA and CDR2 YSLEER. CDR3 loop: CASSQERLLASGNTIYF. Here the CDR3 DNA reads TGCGCCAGCAGCCAAGAGCGGCTGCTCGCCTCTGGAAACACCATATATTTT.

This rearrangement joins TRBV4-1 to TRBJ1-3; D not certain. V was trimmed by 1 base and J by 4 bases, leaving 2 bases between them. This CDR3 contains 12 residues. Per germline, CDR1 MGHRA and CDR2 YSYEKL. CDR3 loop: CASSQVGNTIYF. The CDR3 DNA is TGCGCCAGCAGCCAAGTGGGAAACACCATATATTTT.

The V gene is TRBV10-2, the J gene TRBJ2-7, with 8 positions matching TRBD1. This CDR3 has 14 residues. Per the germline V gene, CDR1 is WSHSY and CDR2 is SAAADI. V gave up 4 bases and J gave up 4 bases; unmatched junction bases: 6. The CDR3 sequence is CASSGTGTRYEQYF. The CDR3 DNA reads as TGCGCCAGCAGTGGGACAGGGACACGGTACGAGCAGTACTTC.

In regard to this clone: The sample holds other DNA sequences that translate to the same CDR3. This chain links TRBV3-1 (or the pseudogene TRBV3-2) with TRBJ1-1; no clear D. CDR1 LGHDT and CDR2 YNNKEL come from the germline V gene (reference sequence). This CDR3 is 15 amino acids long. V lost 1 base, J lost 1 base, and 10 bases lay in between. This chain's CDR3 is CASSQAGGQNTEAFF. For the CDR3, the DNA is TGTGCCAGCAGCCAAGCAGGAGGTCAGAACACTGAAGCTTTCTTT.

J is TRBJ2-1 and V is TRBV15; D might be TRBD2 (6 bases). This CDR3 spans 17 amino acids. Germline CDR1 and CDR2: LNHNV and YYDKDF (reference sequence). Trimming pared 4 bases from V and 0 bases from J, leaving 16 bases between. CDR3 region: CATSNAGTRYSYNEQFF. CDR3 sequence (DNA): TGTGCCACCAGCAATGCCGGGACTCGGTACTCCTACAATGAGCAGTTCTTC.

The V call is TRBV3-1 (or the pseudogene TRBV3-2), the J call TRBJ2-7, with 7 bases matching TRBD2. Trimming removed 6 bases from V and 3 bases from J; junction bases left unmatched: 2. CDR1 LGHDT and CDR2 YNNKEL come from the germline V gene (reference sequence). This CDR3 is 12 amino acids long. The CDR3 region is CASSRTSYEQYF. CDR3 nucleotide sequence: TGTGCCAGCAGTCGGACTAGCTACGAGCAGTACTTC.

This chain connects TRBV27 to TRBJ1-1, with D hard to call. Looked up from germline, CDR1 is MNHEY and CDR2 is SMNVEV (reference sequence). The CDR3 loop spans 12 amino acids. The ends were cut back, 5 bases at V and 11 bases at J, with 15 bases in the middle. CDR3 in amino acids: CASSLISGLAFF. CDR3 sequence (DNA): TGTGCCAGCAGTCTGATCAGTGGGCTCGCTTTCTTT.

V usage is TRBV7-9 and J usage is TRBJ2-1; TRBD2 might be the D (5 bases). The length of the CDR3 is 12 residues. Germline V gives CDR1 SEHNR, CDR2 FQNEAQ (reference sequence). V dropped 1 base and J dropped 16 bases, with 14 bases sitting between them. CDR3 region: CASSLGLDFYFF. The CDR3 bases are TGTGCCAGCAGCTTAGGCTTGGACTTCTATTTCTTC.

The genes are TRBV7-9 and TRBJ1-2, with D unresolved. The CDR3 is made up of 10 amino acids. Per germline, CDR1 SEHNR and CDR2 FQNEAQ (reference sequence). V was cut by 4 bases and J by 14 bases, with 11 bases left in between. The DNA for the CDR3 is TGTGCCAGCAGCTCGGTCGAGGAAACCTTC. Protein product: CASSSVEETF.

The chain has TRBV30 and TRBJ2-2; 11 positions agree with TRBD2. The V gene end was trimmed by 7 bases and the J gene end by 5 bases; junction bases not matched to a gene: 0. The V gene's germline CDR1 is GTSNPN and CDR2 SVGIG (reference sequence). The CDR3 extends over 12 amino acids. The CDR3, as DNA: TGTGCCTTAGCGGGGGGGACCGGGGAGCTGTTTTTT. Its translation is CALAGGTGELFF.

The V gene is TRBV28, the J gene TRBJ1-1; 8 nucleotides align to TRBD1. CDR3 length: 14 amino acids. From germline, CDR1 is MDHEN and CDR2 SYDVKM. V shed 6 bases and J 5 bases; nucleotides not matched to a gene: 8. CDR3 residues: CASSPQGARTEAFF. CDR3 DNA: TGTGCCAGCAGCCCCCAGGGGGCGAGGACTGAAGCTTTCTTT.

V gene TRBV19 combines with J gene TRBJ1-4, with a weak D call TRBD1 (6 bases). V was clipped by 3 bases and J by 7 bases, with 12 bases between them. CDR3 length equals 14 residues. Germline-derived CDR1 and CDR2 are LNHDA and SQIVND (reference sequence). CDR3 sequence: CASSIGRGGEKLFF. The CDR3 DNA reads as TGTGCCAGTAGTATTGGCAGGGGCGGTGAAAAACTGTTTTTT.

This chain connects TRBV28 to TRBJ1-1; D is ambiguous. This CDR3 has 14 amino acids. Looked up from germline, CDR1 is MDHEN and CDR2 is SYDVKM. The ends were cut back, 3 bases at V and 4 bases at J, with 12 bases in the middle. The CDR3 is CASSFSLGSTEAFF. The CDR3 DNA reads TGTGCCAGCAGTTTCAGCCTCGGGAGCACTGAAGCTTTCTTT.

The genes are TRBV7-9 and TRBJ1-1; unclear D gene. CDR1 is SEHNR and CDR2 is FQNEAQ in the germline V gene (reference sequence). V lost 8 bases, J lost 6 bases, and 13 bases lay in between. The CDR3 loop spans 12 amino acids. Written as DNA, the CDR3 is TGTGCCAGCGTTAGGGAGACTGCTGAAGCTTTCTTT. It encodes CASVRETAEAFF.

The chain carries TRBV28 and TRBJ2-2; D may correspond to TRBD1 or TRBD2 (6 bases each). CDR1 and CDR2 from the germline V gene are MDHEN and SYDVKM. This CDR3 has 16 residues. V was trimmed by 6 bases and J by 7 bases, leaving 21 bases between them. CDR3 loop: CASRPSSGGANGELFF. The DNA for the CDR3 is TGTGCCAGCAGACCAAGTTCCGGGGGCGCGAACGGGGAGCTGTTTTTT.

The chain employs TRBV28 and TRBJ2-7, with no clear D. There are 13 residues in the CDR3. Per the germline V gene, CDR1 is MDHEN and CDR2 is SYDVKM. V dropped 3 bases and J dropped 6 bases, with 12 bases sitting between them. The CDR3 reads CASSLDRVREQYF. CDR3 nucleotide sequence: TGTGCCAGCAGTTTGGATAGGGTTCGCGAGCAGTACTTC.

The rearrangement joins TRBV3-1 (or the pseudogene TRBV3-2) to TRBJ2-1; 16 nucleotides agree with TRBD2. The CDR3 loop spans 19 amino acids. In germline, CDR1 is LGHDT, CDR2 YNNKEL (reference sequence). The V and J ends lost 2 bases and 5 bases, in that order; junction bases with no gene match: 9. CDR3 protein: CASSQLSGTSGRANNEQFF. The CDR3 nucleotides read TGTGCCAGCAGCCAATTGTCCGGGACTAGCGGGAGGGCGAACAATGAGCAGTTCTTC.

The rearrangement links TRBV7-2 to TRBJ2-7; D remains unclear. This CDR3 contains 18 residues. Germline V CDR1 and CDR2: SGHTA, FQGNSA. V was trimmed by 1 base and J by 0 bases, leaving 19 bases between them. The CDR3 loop is CASSLDKAIGPFSYEQYF. The CDR3 bases are TGTGCCAGCAGCTTAGACAAGGCCATCGGTCCTTTCTCCTACGAGCAGTACTTC. The entire variable domain, with the rest obtained from reference TRBV7-2 and TRBJ2-7, is as follows: GAGVSQSPSNKVTEKGKDVELRCDPISGHTALYWYRQSLGQGLEFLIYFQGNSAPDKSGLPSDRFSAERTGGSVSTLTIQRTQQEDSAVYLCASSLDKAIGPFSYEQYFGPGTRLTVT.

This clone was seen once. The chain employs TRBV28 and TRBJ2-1, with D unresolved. Germline V gene data show CDR1 as MDHEN and CDR2 as SYDVKM. This CDR3 comprises 16 residues. Trimming shortened V by 6 bases and J by 0 bases, and 15 bases separated the two germline ends. The CDR3 region is CASSPSDESSYNEQFF. The CDR3 DNA follows: TGTGCCAGCAGCCCCAGTGACGAGAGCTCCTACAATGAGCAGTTCTTC. Complete variable domain (other parts from reference TRBV28 and TRBJ2-1): DVKVTQSSRYLVKRTGEKVFLECVQDMDHENMFWYRQDPGLGLRLIYFSYDVKMKEKGDIPEGYSVSREKKERFSLILESASTNQTSMYLCASSPSDESSYNEQFFGPGTRLTVL.